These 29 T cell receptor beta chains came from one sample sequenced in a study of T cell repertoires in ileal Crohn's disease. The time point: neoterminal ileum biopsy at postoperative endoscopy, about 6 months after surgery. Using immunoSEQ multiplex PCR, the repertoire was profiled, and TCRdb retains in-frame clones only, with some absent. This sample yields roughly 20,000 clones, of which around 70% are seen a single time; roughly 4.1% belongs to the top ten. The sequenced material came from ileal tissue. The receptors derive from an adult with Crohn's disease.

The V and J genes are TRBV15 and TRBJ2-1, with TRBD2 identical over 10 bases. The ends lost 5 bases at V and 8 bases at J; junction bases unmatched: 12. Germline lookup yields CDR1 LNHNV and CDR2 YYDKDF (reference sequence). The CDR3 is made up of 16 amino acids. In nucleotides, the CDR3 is TGTGCCACCAGCCCTAAAAAGCGGGGGGGCATCTATGAGCAGTTCTTC. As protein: CATSPKKRGGIYEQFF.

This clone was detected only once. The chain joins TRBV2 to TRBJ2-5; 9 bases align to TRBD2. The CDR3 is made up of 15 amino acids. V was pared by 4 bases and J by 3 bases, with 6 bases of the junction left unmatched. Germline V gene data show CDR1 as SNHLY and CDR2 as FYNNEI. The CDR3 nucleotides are TGTGCCAGCAGTGGGCCAGCGGGGGGAAAAGAGACCCAGTACTTC. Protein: CASSGPAGGKETQYF.

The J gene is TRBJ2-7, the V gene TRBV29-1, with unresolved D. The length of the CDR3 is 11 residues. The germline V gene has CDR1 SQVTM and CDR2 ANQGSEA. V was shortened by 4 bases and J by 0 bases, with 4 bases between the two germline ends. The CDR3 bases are TGCAGCGTTGTCAACTCCTACGAGCAGTACTTC. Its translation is CSVVNSYEQYF.

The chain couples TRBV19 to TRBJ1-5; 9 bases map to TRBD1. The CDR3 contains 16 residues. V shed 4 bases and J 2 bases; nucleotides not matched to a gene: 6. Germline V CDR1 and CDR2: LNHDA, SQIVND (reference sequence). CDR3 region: CASSTGTGLGNQPQHF. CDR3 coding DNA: TGTGCCAGTAGTACCGGGACAGGGTTGGGCAATCAGCCCCAGCATTTT. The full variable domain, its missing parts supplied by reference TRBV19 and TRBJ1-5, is DGGITQSPKYLFRKEGQNVTLSCEQNLNHDAMYWYRQDPGQGLRLIYYSQIVNDFQKGDIAEGYSVSREKKESFPLTVTSAQKNPTAFYLCASSTGTGLGNQPQHFGDGTRLSIL.

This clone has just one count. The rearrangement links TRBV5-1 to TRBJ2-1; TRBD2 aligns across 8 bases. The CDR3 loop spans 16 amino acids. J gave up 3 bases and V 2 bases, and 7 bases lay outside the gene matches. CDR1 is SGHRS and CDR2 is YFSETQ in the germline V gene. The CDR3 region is CASSFFGLADYNEQFF. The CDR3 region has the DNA TGCGCCAGCAGCTTTTTCGGACTAGCAGACTACAATGAGCAGTTCTTC.

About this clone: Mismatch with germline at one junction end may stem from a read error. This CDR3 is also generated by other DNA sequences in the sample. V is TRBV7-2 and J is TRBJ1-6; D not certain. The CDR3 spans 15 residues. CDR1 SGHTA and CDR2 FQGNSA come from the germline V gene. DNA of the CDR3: TGTGCCAGCAGCTTAAATGGGAGAAATAATTCCCCCCTCCACTTT. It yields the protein CASSLNGRNNSPLHF.

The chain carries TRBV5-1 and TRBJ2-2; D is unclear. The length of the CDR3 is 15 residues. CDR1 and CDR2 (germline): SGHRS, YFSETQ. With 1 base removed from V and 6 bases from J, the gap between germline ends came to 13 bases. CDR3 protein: CASSLSTFEAGELFF. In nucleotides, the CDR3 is TGCGCCAGCAGCTTGTCCACATTCGAGGCCGGGGAGCTGTTTTTT.

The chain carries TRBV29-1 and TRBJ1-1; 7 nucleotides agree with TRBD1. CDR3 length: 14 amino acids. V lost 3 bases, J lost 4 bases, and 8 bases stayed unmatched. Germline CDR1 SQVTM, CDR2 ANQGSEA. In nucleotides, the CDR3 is TGCAGCGTTGACCCTGGTGCAGGGGGCACTGAAGCTTTCTTT. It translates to CSVDPGAGGTEAFF. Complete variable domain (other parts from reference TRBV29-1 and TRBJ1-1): SAVISQKPSRDICQRGTSLTIQCQVDSQVTMMFWYRQQPGQSLTLIATANQGSEATYESGFVIDKFPISRPNLTFSTLTVSNMSPEDSSIYLCSVDPGAGGTEAFFGQGTRLTVV.

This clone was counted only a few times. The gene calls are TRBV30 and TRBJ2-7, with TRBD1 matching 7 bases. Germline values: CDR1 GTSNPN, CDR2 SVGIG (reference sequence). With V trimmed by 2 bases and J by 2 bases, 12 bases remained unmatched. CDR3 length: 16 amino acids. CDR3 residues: CAWSTKDRAATYEQYF. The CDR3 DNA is TGTGCCTGGAGTACGAAAGACAGGGCCGCGACCTACGAGCAGTACTTC.

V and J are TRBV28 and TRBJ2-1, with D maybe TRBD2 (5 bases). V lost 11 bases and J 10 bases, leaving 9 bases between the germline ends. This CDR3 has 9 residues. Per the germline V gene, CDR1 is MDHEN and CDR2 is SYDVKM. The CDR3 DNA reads TGTGCCCGGGCGGGCGAGCAGTTCTTC. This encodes CARAGEQFF.

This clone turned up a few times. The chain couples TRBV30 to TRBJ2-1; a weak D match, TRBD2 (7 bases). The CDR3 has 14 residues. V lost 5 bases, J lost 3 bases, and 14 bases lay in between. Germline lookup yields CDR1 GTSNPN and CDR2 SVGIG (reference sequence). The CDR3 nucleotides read TGTGCCTGGGAGGGGGGGGGCGGCTACAATGAGCAGTTCTTC. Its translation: CAWEGGGGYNEQFF.

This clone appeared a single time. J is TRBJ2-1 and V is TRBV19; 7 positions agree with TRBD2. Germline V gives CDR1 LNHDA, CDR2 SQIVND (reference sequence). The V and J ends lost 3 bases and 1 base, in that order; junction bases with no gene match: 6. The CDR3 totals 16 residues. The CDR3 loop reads CASSIGGGDSYNEQFF. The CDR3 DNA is TGTGCCAGTAGTATTGGTGGGGGGGATTCCTACAATGAGCAGTTCTTC.

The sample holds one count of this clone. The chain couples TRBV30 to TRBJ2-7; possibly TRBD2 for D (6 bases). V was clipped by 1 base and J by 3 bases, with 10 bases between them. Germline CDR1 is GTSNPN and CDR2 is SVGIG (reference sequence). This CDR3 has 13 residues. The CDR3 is CAWSAGSGYEQYF. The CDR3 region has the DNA TGTGCCTGGAGTGCGGGTAGCGGCTACGAGCAGTACTTC. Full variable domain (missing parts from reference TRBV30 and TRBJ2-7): SQTIHQWPATLVQPVGSPLSLECTVEGTSNPNLYWYRQAAGRGLQLLFYSVGIGQISSEVPQNLSASRPQDRQFILSSKKLLLSDSGFYLCAWSAGSGYEQYFGPGTRLTVT.

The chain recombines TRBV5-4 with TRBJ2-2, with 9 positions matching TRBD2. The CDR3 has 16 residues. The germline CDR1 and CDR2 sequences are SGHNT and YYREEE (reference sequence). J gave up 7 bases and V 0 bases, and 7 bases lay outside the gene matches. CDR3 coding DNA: TGTGCCAGCAGCTTGGGGCGGGGGGGCCGCGGCGGGGAGCTGTTTTTT. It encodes CASSLGRGGRGGELFF.

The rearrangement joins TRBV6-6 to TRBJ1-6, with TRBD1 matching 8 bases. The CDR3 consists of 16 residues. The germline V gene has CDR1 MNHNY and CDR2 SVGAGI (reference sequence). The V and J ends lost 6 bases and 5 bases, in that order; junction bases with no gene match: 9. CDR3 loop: CASRDRAVVNNSPLHF. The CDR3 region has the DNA TGTGCCAGCAGGGACAGGGCCGTTGTCAATAATTCACCCCTCCACTTT.

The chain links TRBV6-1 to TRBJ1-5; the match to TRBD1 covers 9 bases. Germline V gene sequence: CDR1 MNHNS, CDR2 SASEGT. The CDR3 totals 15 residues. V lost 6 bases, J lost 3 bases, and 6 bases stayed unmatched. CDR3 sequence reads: CASRPQGAINQPQHF. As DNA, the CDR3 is TGTGCCAGCAGGCCACAGGGGGCAATCAATCAGCCCCAGCATTTT.

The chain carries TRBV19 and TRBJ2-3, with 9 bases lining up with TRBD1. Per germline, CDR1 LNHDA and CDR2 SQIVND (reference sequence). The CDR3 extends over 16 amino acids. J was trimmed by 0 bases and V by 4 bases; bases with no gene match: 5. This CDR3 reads CASSRWTGASTDTQYF. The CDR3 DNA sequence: TGTGCCAGTAGTAGGTGGACAGGGGCTAGCACAGATACGCAGTATTTT.

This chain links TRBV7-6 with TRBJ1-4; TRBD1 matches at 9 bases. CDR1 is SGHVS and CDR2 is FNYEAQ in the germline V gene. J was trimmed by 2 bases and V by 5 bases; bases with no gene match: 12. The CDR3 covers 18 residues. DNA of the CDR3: TGTGCCAGCAGCATCCAAGCCCACGGACAGGGGACTAATGAAAAACTGTTTTTT. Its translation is CASSIQAHGQGTNEKLFF.

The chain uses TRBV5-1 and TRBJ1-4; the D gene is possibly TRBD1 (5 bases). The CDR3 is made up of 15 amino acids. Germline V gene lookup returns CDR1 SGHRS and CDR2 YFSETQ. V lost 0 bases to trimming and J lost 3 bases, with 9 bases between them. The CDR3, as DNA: TGCGCCAGCAGCTTGGATACAGGTCCTAATGAAAAACTGTTTTTT. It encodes CASSLDTGPNEKLFF.

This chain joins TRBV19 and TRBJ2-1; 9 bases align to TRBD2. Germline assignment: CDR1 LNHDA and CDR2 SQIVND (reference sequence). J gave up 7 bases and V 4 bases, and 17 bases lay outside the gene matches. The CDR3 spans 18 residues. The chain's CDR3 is CASSREGGGSGRLNEQFF. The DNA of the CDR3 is TGTGCCAGTAGTAGAGAGGGGGGCGGAAGCGGGAGGTTGAATGAGCAGTTCTTC. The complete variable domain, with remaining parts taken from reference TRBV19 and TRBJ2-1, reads DGGITQSPKYLFRKEGQNVTLSCEQNLNHDAMYWYRQDPGQGLRLIYYSQIVNDFQKGDIAEGYSVSREKKESFPLTVTSAQKNPTAFYLCASSREGGGSGRLNEQFFGPGTRLTVL.

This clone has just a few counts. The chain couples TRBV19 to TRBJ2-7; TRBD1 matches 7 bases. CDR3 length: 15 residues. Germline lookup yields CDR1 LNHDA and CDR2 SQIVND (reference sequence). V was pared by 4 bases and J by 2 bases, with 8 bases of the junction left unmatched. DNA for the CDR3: TGTGCCAGTAGTACCGACAGGGCCGTTACCTACGAGCAGTACTTC. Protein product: CASSTDRAVTYEQYF.

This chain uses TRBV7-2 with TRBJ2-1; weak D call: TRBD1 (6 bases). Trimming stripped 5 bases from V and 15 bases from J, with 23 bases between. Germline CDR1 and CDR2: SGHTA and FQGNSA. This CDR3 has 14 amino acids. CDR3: CASSTPKTGPLMFF. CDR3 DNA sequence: TGTGCCAGCAGCACCCCGAAGACAGGACCACTAATGTTCTTC.

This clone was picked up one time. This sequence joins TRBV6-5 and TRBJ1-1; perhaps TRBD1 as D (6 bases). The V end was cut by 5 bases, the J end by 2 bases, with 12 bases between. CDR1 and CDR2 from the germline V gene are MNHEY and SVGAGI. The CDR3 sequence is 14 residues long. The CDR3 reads CASSSGGANTEAFF. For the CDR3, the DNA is TGTGCCAGCAGTAGTGGGGGGGCTAACACTGAAGCTTTCTTT.

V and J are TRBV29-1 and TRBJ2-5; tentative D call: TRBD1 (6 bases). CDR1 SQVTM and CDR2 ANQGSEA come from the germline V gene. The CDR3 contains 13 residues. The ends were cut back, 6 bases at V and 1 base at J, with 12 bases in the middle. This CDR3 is CSVADRLQETQYF. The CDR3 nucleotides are TGCAGCGTCGCTGACAGGCTCCAAGAGACCCAGTACTTC. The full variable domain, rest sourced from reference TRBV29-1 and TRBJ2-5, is SAVISQKPSRDICQRGTSLTIQCQVDSQVTMMFWYRQQPGQSLTLIATANQGSEATYESGFVIDKFPISRPNLTFSTLTVSNMSPEDSSIYLCSVADRLQETQYFGPGTRLLVL.

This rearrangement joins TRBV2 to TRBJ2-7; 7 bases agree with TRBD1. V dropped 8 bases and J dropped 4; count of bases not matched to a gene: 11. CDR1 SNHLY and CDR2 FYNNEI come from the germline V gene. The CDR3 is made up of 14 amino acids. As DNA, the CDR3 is TGTGCCAGCGCCTCCGGGACAGTCCTTTACGAGCAGTACTTC. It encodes CASASGTVLYEQYF.

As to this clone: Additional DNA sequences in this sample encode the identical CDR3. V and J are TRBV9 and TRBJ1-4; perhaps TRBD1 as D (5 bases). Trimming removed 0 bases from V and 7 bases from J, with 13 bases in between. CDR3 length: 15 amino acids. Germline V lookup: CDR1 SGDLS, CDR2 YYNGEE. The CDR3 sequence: CASSVDGQGSEKLFF. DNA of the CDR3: TGTGCCAGCAGCGTAGACGGGCAGGGTAGTGAAAAACTGTTTTTT.

The CDR3 here is CASSPFFQTPNRTGYFEQFF. The CDR3 DNA sequence: TGTGCCAGCTCACCATTCTTTCAGACCCCCAACCGGACAGGGTATTTTGAGCAGTTCTTC. The rearrangement links TRBV18 to TRBJ2-1; the match to TRBD1 covers 8 bases. With 2 bases clipped from V and 9 bases from J, the junction kept 24 bases outside the gene matches. Germline CDR1 and CDR2: KGHSH and LQKENI. CDR3 size: 20 residues.

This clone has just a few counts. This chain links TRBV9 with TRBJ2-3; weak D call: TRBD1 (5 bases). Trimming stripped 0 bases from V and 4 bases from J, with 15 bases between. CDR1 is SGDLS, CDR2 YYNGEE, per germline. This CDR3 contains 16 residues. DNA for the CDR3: TGTGCCAGCAGCGTAGCCCAGGGTTCTCTCCCAGATACGCAGTATTTT. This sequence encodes CASSVAQGSLPDTQYF. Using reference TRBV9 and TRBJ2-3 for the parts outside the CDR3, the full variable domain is DSGVTQTPKHLITATGQRVTLRCSPRSGDLSVYWYQQSLDQGLQFLIQYYNGEERAKGNILERFSAQQFPDLHSELNLSSLELGDSALYFCASSVAQGSLPDTQYFGPGTRLTVL.

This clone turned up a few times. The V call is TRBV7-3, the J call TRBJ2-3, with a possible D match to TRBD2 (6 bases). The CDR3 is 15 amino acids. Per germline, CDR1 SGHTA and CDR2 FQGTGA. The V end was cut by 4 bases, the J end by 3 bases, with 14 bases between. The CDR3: CASSYGGGGTDTQYF. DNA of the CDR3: TGTGCCAGCAGCTACGGGGGAGGAGGGACAGATACGCAGTATTTT.